Each of the 15 T cell receptor beta chains below was sequenced from the same sample in a study of response to subunit inactivated influenza vaccine. TCRdb ran MiXCR on the RT-PCR reads and lists one entry per CDR3 protein. The sample includes approximately 530,000 distinct CDR3 sequences, about 8% of them seen just once. The sample consisted of PBMCs from blood, taken around 25 months after vaccination. Receptor source: a man aged 45-69 years who received an inactivated influenza vaccine.

This clonotype was seen more than once but under ten times. The chain links TRBV20-1 to TRBJ2-7; 9 nucleotides agree with TRBD2. The CDR3 is 15 residues long. Losses at the gene ends were 3 bases for V and 4 bases for J; bases not matched to a gene: 10. Germline V gives CDR1 DFQATT, CDR2 SNEGSKA (reference sequence). The DNA for the CDR3 is TGCAGTGCTAGCCCGATTAGCGGGAGTCGGTACGAGCAGTACTTC. Encoded protein: CSASPISGSRYEQYF.

This clonotype was counted a few times. The chain uses TRBV10-3 and TRBJ2-1; TRBD2 agrees at 8 bases. The CDR3 covers 16 residues. The V gene end was trimmed by 4 bases and the J gene end by 0 bases; junction bases not matched to a gene: 5. Germline-derived CDR1 and CDR2 are ENHRY and SYGVKD. The CDR3 bases are TGTGCCATCAGTGTGACTAGCGAGAGCTCCTACAATGAGCAGTTCTTC. Its protein is CAISVTSESSYNEQFF.

The rearrangement uses TRBV24-1 and TRBJ2-7; TRBD1 agrees at 7 bases. The germline CDR1 and CDR2 sequences are KGHDR and SFDVKD. V dropped 4 bases and J dropped 4; count of bases not matched to a gene: 9. The length of the CDR3 is 15 residues. The CDR3 DNA follows: TGTGCCACCAGTGACCCATCGGACAGGCGGTACGAGCAGTACTTC. Encoded protein: CATSDPSDRRYEQYF.

J is TRBJ2-3 and V is TRBV6-2 or TRBV6-3; possibly TRBD1 for D (5 bases). Germline CDR1 MNHEY, CDR2 SVGEGT. V was pared by 6 bases and J by 6 bases, with 13 bases between. The CDR3 contains 13 residues. DNA for the CDR3: TGTGCCAGCAGAGACTTGGGGCCTGATACGCAGTATTTT. Residues: CASRDLGPDTQYF.

This clonotype showed up many times. Compared with germline, one end of the junction differs, possibly owing to a read error. The chain carries TRBV5-5 and TRBJ1-1; possibly TRBD1 for D (5 bases). Germline V gene data show CDR1 as SGHKS and CDR2 as YYEKEE (reference sequence). There are 14 residues in the CDR3. CDR3 in amino acids: CASSSGTENTEAFF. DNA for the CDR3: TGCGCCAGCAGCTCCGGGACGGAGAACACTGAAGCTTTCTTT. Using reference TRBV5-5 and TRBJ1-1 for the parts outside the CDR3, the full variable domain is DAGVTQSPTHLIKTRGQQVTLRCSPISGHKSVSWYQQVLGQGPQFIFQYYEKEERGRGNFPDRFSARQFPNYSSELNVNALLLGDSALYLCASSSGTENTEAFFGQGTRLTVV.

This clonotype turned up a few times. This rearrangement joins TRBV7-3 to TRBJ2-5, with a tentative D call TRBD2 (7 bases). This CDR3 has 16 residues. Germline-derived CDR1 and CDR2 are SGHTA and FQGTGA. V lost 5 bases to trimming and J lost 1 base, with 17 bases between them. The CDR3 loop reads CASSPGVSGIQETQYF. In nucleotides, the CDR3 is TGTGCCAGCAGCCCAGGGGTAAGCGGGATCCAAGAGACCCAGTACTTC.

J is TRBJ1-3 and V is TRBV12-3 or TRBV12-4; TRBD1 might be the D (5 bases). CDR3 length: 17 amino acids. Trimming left V 4 bases short and J 4 bases short, with 20 bases between. CDR3 bases: TGTGCCAGCAGTTCTCTTTGGGGAGGGGTCCAAGGAAACACCATATATTTT. It specifies CASSSLWGGVQGNTIYF.

This clonotype has a count of ten or more. The chain couples TRBV4-3 to TRBJ1-4; 9 bases align to TRBD1. The CDR3 extends over 16 amino acids. The trim removed 1 base at V and 5 bases at J, leaving 5 bases unmatched. From germline, CDR1 is LGHNA and CDR2 YSLEER. The CDR3 bases are TGCGCCAGCAGCCAAGTACCGGGACAGGGAAATGAAAAACTGTTTTTT. Translated, it gives CASSQVPGQGNEKLFF.

This clonotype was counted at least ten times. The chain has TRBV7-9 and TRBJ2-7; D ambiguous. The CDR3 loop spans 15 amino acids. The V end was cut by 3 bases, the J end by 2 bases, with 14 bases between. Germline V gives CDR1 SEHNR, CDR2 FQNEAQ (reference sequence). CDR3 region: CASSLAQALPYEQYF. CDR3 coding DNA: TGTGCCAGCAGCTTGGCGCAGGCCCTCCCCTACGAGCAGTACTTC.

This clonotype was seen only a few times. The chain joins TRBV4-3 to TRBJ1-6, with D possibly being TRBD1 (6 bases). Trimming pared 1 base from V and 7 bases from J, leaving 14 bases between. The CDR3 sequence is 16 residues long. Germline assignment: CDR1 LGHNA and CDR2 YSLEER. CDR3 in amino acids: CASSQVDIRGNSPLHF. The CDR3 DNA is TGCGCCAGCAGCCAAGTAGATATCAGGGGAAATTCACCCCTCCACTTT.

The chain links TRBV10-3 to TRBJ2-3; 14 positions agree with TRBD2. Germline V CDR1 and CDR2: ENHRY, SYGVKD. This CDR3 is 15 amino acids long. V trimming: 7 bases; J trimming: 6 bases; junction bases outside the gene matches: 6. CDR3 in DNA: TGTGCCATCACCATGGGACTAGCGGGGGCGGATACGCAGTATTTT. It specifies CAITMGLAGADTQYF.

This clonotype was detected many times. The chain uses TRBV9 and TRBJ2-1, with D possibly being TRBD2 (5 bases). Germline V lookup: CDR1 SGDLS, CDR2 YYNGEE. The V gene lost 4 bases and the J gene lost 3 bases, with 14 bases spanning the gap. The CDR3 runs 15 residues. The CDR3 region is CASSPLTGSYNEQFF. DNA of the CDR3: TGTGCCAGCAGCCCCCTGACGGGAAGCTACAATGAGCAGTTCTTC.

In this sample, this clonotype turned up many times. The chain uses TRBV4-1 and TRBJ1-4; D ambiguous. Germline V gene data show CDR1 as MGHRA and CDR2 as YSYEKL. V was clipped by 3 bases and J by 4 bases, with 18 bases between them. The CDR3 length is 17 residues. This chain's CDR3 is CASSHVLRRTRNEKLFF. In DNA, the CDR3 is TGCGCCAGCAGCCACGTCCTCCGAAGGACGCGTAATGAAAAACTGTTTTTT.

As concerns this clonotype: A much larger clone differs by one base, so this may be a read error. This chain uses TRBV12-3 or TRBV12-4 with TRBJ1-2, with no clear D. Trimming left V 1 base short and J 9 bases short, with 12 bases between. The CDR3 totals 13 residues. The CDR3 sequence: CASSLEEGVRYTF. The CDR3 DNA follows: TGTGCCAGCAGTTTAGAAGAGGGCGTACGCTACACCTTC.

This clonotype was counted at least ten times. The V and J genes are TRBV7-8 and TRBJ2-1; 8 bases map to TRBD1. V lost 5 bases, J lost 6 bases, and 6 bases stayed unmatched. Germline CDR1 reads SGHVS; CDR2 reads FQNEAQ. This CDR3 comprises 14 residues. The CDR3 is CASSPDDRGNEQFF. CDR3 DNA: TGTGCCAGCAGCCCAGACGACAGGGGCAATGAGCAGTTCTTC.